A single TCR beta chain is shown here with its context. The CDR3 is 15 residues long. Germline V gene lookup returns CDR1 SGHNT and CDR2 YYREEE (reference sequence). The V gene end was trimmed by 4 bases and the J gene end by 4 bases; junction bases not matched to a gene: 6. This specimen comes from a study of blood T cell repertoires in COVID-19. Study-wide context: Whether acute or convalescent, the COVID-19 samples came from the United States, Italy and Spain. From T cells, B-cell-depleted T cells, or PBMCs came the material, which was cDNA or gDNA.

Authors' data handling: Estimation of nucleated cell counts relied on the amplification of reference gene primers. The repertoire was sequenced with immunoSEQ multiplex PCR; TCRdb's copy has only in-frame clones and lacks some. V and J calls and clone size are given by that table; D and trimming were obtained from the DNA. The sample lists more than 200,000 clones, around 80% occurring once. This TCR was sampled from a man aged 55 to 69 with acute or convalescent COVID-19. Input material: peripheral blood. The rearrangement links TRBV5-4 to TRBJ1-1; 11 bases fit TRBD1. In nucleotides, the CDR3 is TGTGCCAGCAGCCGGGTAGGGACAGGGGGCACTGAAGCTTTCTTT. Its protein product is CASSRVGTGGTEAFF.